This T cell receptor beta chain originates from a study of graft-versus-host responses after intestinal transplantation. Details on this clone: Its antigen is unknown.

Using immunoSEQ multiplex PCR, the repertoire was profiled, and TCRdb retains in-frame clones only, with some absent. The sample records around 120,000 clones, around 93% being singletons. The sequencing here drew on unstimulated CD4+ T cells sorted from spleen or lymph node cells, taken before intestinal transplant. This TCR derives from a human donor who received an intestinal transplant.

In nucleotides, the CDR3 is TGTGCCAGCAGTGCAGACAGGGGTCAAGAGACCCAGTACTTC. Amino acids: CASSADRGQETQYF. This chain links TRBV6-5 with TRBJ2-5, with TRBD1 matching over 8 bases. The V and J ends lost 5 bases and 2 bases, in that order; junction bases with no gene match: 4. Germline V CDR1 and CDR2: MNHEY, SVGAGI. This CDR3 is 14 amino acids long.